This record looks at one T cell receptor (beta chain) sequence and its context. Its antigen remains unidentified. Profiled with immunoSEQ multiplex PCR; TCRdb holds only in-frame clones, not every one. This sample carries 30,000 to 45,000 clones, 80% to 90% of them seen once, and the ten largest clones take about 2.5%. Germline V CDR1 and CDR2: MNHNY, SVGAGI (reference sequence). This CDR3 is 14 amino acids long. V lost 1 base to trimming and J lost 6 bases, with 9 bases between them. This record belongs to a study of T cells in localized non-small cell lung cancer. General observations from the study: A higher density of T cells in blood coincided with extended overall survival. Uninvolved adjacent lung had the highest recorded T cell clonality, with tumor below it. Appearances in adjacent lung were noted for a median approximately 50 of the top 100 tumor clones.

This sample comprised peripheral blood, obtained before any cancer treatment. The TCR sequence derives from a woman aged 35-70 years with stage I lung adenocarcinoma. The chain has TRBV6-6 and TRBJ2-2; D ambiguous. Here the CDR3 reads CASSYYLGSGELFF. CDR3 nucleotide sequence: TGTGCCAGCAGTTACTATCTAGGATCCGGGGAGCTGTTTTTT.